This TCR beta chain was obtained from a study of cytomegalovirus exposure and HLA in healthy donors. Study observations and caveats: Later analysis indicated greater clonal expansion among HLA-associated TCR beta chains than among equally common other chains. CMV serostatus was the sole immune exposure data available. HLA alleles showed associations with about 15,000 TCR beta sequences in a later analysis, at a 0.05 false discovery rate.

Healthy bone marrow donors made up the donors. In regard to this clone: Its matching antigen is unknown.

Vbeta (60) and Jbeta (13) primers were used in the PCR. Only in-frame clones appear in the TCRdb table, and some are missing; sequencing was by immunoSEQ multiplex PCR. Seen here are some 210,000 clones, roughly 73% observed once, and the top ten hold approximately 2%. The receptor comes from a woman in her thirties in good health and CMV-seropositive. The sequenced sample consisted of PBMCs.

The CDR3: CASSPAPGQGAQTNEKLFF. CDR3 coding DNA: TGTGCCAGCAGCCCTGCCCCGGGACAGGGGGCGCAAACTAATGAAAAACTGTTTTTT. The chain employs TRBV5-4 and TRBJ1-4; 12 bases fit TRBD1. This CDR3 comprises 19 residues. Germline CDR1 SGHNT, CDR2 YYREEE (reference sequence). V gave up 4 bases and J gave up 1 base; unmatched junction bases: 11.